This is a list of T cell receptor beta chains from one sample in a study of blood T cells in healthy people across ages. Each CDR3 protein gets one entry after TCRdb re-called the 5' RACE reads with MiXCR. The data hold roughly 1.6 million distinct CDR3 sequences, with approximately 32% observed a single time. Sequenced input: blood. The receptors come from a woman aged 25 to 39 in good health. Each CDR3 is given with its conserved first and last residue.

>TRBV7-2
CASSLRVEAGGTDTQYF
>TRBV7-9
CASSFYGGRNQETQYF
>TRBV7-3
CASSPGGRYNEQFF
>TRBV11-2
CASSSDATEKLFF
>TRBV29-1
CSVFVTTGGSGEQYF
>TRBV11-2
CASSPPLARHYNEQFF
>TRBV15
CATSREPGQMKETQYF
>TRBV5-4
CASSRTPELAVFPDTQYF
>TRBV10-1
CASSEWNSGGSYEQYF
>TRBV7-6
CASSPTSEAYNEQFF
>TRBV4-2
CASSRTGGEGTEAFF
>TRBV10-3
CAISDSSGSYEQYF
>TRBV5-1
CASSLAGGTWETQYF
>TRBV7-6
CASSSRGLSTGAYEQYF
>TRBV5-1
CASSLAGQGYSPLHF
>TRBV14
CAGSLRDRVLAIQETQYF
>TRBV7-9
CASRSGLAGVYEQYF
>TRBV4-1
CASSQGGYEQFF
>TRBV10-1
CASKGASETQYF
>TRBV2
CASSELGGLVGEQYF
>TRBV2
CASRRGEEQYF
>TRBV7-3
CASSWTGGASDTQYF
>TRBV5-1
CASSGGSSGYYNEQFF
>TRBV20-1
CSAVGGGLAKNIQYF
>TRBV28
CASSSPQPYEQYF
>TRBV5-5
CASTVTGDNQPQHF
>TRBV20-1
CSARVVTVNTGELFF
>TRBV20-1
CSLGTFYEQYF
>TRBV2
CASSEKGGSQPQHF
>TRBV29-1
CSVPLPSYNEQFF
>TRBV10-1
CASSDGATNEKLFF
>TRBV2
CASSDWRGVGEQYF
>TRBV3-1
CASSQAGLAVSYEQYF
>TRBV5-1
CASSPEGAKGAQYF
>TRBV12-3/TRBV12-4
CASSLALGSNQPQHF
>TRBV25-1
CASSSRLAEQETQYF
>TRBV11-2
CASSHGTGGGVTEAFF
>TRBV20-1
CSAHPSGRETQYF
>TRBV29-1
CSVASGTGIGQPQHF